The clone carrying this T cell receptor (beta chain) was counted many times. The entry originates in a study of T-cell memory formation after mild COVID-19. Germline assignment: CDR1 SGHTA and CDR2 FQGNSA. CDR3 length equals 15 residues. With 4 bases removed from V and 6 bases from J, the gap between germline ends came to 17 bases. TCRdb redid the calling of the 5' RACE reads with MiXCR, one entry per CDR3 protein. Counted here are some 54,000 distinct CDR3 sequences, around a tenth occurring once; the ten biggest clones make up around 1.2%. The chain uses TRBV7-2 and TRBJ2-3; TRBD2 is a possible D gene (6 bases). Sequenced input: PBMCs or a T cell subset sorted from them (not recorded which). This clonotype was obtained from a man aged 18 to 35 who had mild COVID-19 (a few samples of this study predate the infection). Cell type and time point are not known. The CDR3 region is CASSSVEGSVDTQYF. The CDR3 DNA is TGTGCCAGCAGCTCCGTGGAGGGGTCCGTCGATACGCAGTATTTT.